The 15 T cell receptor beta chains presented below share a single source sample, sequenced in a study of T cell repertoires in cytomegalovirus infection. One entry per CDR3 protein, called by TCRdb with MiXCR from the reads. The sample consists of more than 150,000 distinct CDR3 sequences, roughly a sixth of them appearing once. The specimen sequenced was CD8+ T cells from PBMCs. These TCRs come from a human donor in good health (CMV status not recorded). Some clones in this sample may be carry-over from other donors' samples.

This clonotype was seen more than once but under ten times. The chain recombines TRBV7-9 with TRBJ1-2, with D possibly being TRBD1 (6 bases). V lost 3 bases and J lost 12, with 17 bases in between. The germline V gene encodes CDR1 SEHNR and CDR2 FQNEAQ (reference sequence). The CDR3 sequence is 13 residues long. The CDR3, as DNA: TGTGCCAGCAGCTTCGGACCCGACAGGAAGGACACCTTC. This codes for CASSFGPDRKDTF.

Ten or more counts support this clonotype. The rearrangement uses TRBV6-6 and TRBJ2-5; D remains ambiguous. This CDR3 spans 13 amino acids. Germline V gives CDR1 MNHNY, CDR2 SVGAGI (reference sequence). V gave up 2 bases and J gave up 8 bases, with 12 bases separating them. The CDR3 bases are TGTGCCAGCAGTTACCCTGAACTTCTTACCCAGTACTTC. Translating gives CASSYPELLTQYF.

V is TRBV12-3 or TRBV12-4 and J is TRBJ2-2; 7 nucleotides agree with TRBD2. Trimming removed 5 bases from V and 2 bases from J; junction bases left unmatched: 5. This CDR3 has 15 residues. The CDR3 spells CASSPSGVNTGELFF. CDR3 nucleotide sequence: TGTGCCAGCAGTCCAAGCGGGGTAAACACCGGGGAGCTGTTTTTT.

This clonotype was recorded a few times. The chain employs TRBV6-2 or TRBV6-3 and TRBJ2-7, with 9 bases that match TRBD1. With 7 bases clipped from V and 3 bases from J, the junction kept 7 bases outside the gene matches. This CDR3 region has 14 residues. Germline V gene data show CDR1 as MNHEY and CDR2 as SVGEGT. CDR3 protein: CASTTGTGNYEQYF. Here the CDR3 DNA reads TGTGCCAGCACCACCGGGACAGGGAACTACGAGCAGTACTTC.

V usage is TRBV19 and J usage is TRBJ1-1; possibly TRBD1 for D (5 bases). The ends were cut back, 9 bases at V and 2 bases at J, with 13 bases in the middle. The CDR3 length is 13 residues. In germline, CDR1 is LNHDA, CDR2 SQIVND (reference sequence). CDR3 bases: TGTGCCAGCCTACTGACAGTAAACACTGAAGCTTTCTTT. Protein product: CASLLTVNTEAFF.

This clonotype has a handful of counts. The chain links TRBV10-3 to TRBJ2-7; 11 nucleotides align to TRBD2. The CDR3 runs to 13 residues. Looked up from germline, CDR1 is ENHRY and CDR2 is SYGVKD. V shed 7 bases and J 2 bases; nucleotides not matched to a gene: 1. DNA for the CDR3: TGTGCCATCACGACTAGCGGGACCTACGAGCAGTACTTC. It yields the protein CAITTSGTYEQYF.

This clonotype was seen a few times. This chain uses TRBV7-9 with TRBJ2-5; 12 bases map to TRBD2. V gave up 5 bases and J gave up 2 bases; unmatched junction bases: 9. The germline gives CDR1 SEHNR, CDR2 FQNEAQ (reference sequence). The CDR3 loop spans 17 amino acids. In nucleotides, the CDR3 is TGTGCCAGCAGCCCTGGGACTAGCGGGTTGTTACAAGAGACCCAGTACTTC. Residues: CASSPGTSGLLQETQYF.

This clonotype has just a few counts. The chain's CDR3 is CASSPTGGSSYEQYF. The CDR3 DNA reads TGTGCCAGCAGTCCCACAGGGGGCAGCTCCTACGAGCAGTACTTC. This chain links TRBV28 with TRBJ2-7; TRBD1 agrees at 9 bases. V shed 5 bases and J 0 bases; nucleotides not matched to a gene: 5. CDR3 size: 15 residues. CDR1 MDHEN and CDR2 SYDVKM come from the germline V gene.

J is TRBJ2-1 and V is TRBV27; 11 bases are shared with TRBD2. Trimming took 7 bases from V and 4 from J; bases not matched to a gene: 9. This CDR3 region has 16 residues. Germline CDR1 reads MNHEY; CDR2 reads SMNVEV (reference sequence). The CDR3 nucleotides are TGTGCCAGCACCATTAGGGGACTAGCGGAATACAATGAGCAGTTCTTC. The encoded protein is CASTIRGLAEYNEQFF.

This clonotype was seen repeatedly, ten times or more. The chain recombines TRBV7-6 with TRBJ2-7; 10 positions match TRBD1. There are 15 residues in the CDR3. J lost 3 bases, V lost 5 bases, and 7 bases had no gene match. The germline V gene encodes CDR1 SGHVS and CDR2 FNYEAQ. As DNA, the CDR3 is TGTGCCAGCAGCCCGACCGGGACAGGGGTCTACGAGCAGTACTTC. Amino acid sequence: CASSPTGTGVYEQYF.

This clonotype was recorded a few times. The rearrangement uses TRBV6-6 and TRBJ2-1; D is unclear. CDR3 length: 14 residues. Trimming removed 5 bases at V and 6 bases at J, with 14 bases between. Looked up from germline, CDR1 is MNHNY and CDR2 is SVGAGI (reference sequence). CDR3 nucleotides: TGTGCCAGCAGTGACAAGGGCAGCCGCAATGAGCAGTTCTTC. Translation: CASSDKGSRNEQFF.

The gene calls are TRBV6-1 and TRBJ2-2; the match to TRBD1 covers 7 bases. The CDR3 has 15 amino acids. CDR1 is MNHNS, CDR2 SASEGT, per germline. Trimming took 1 base from V and 6 from J; bases not matched to a gene: 5. DNA for the CDR3: TGTGCCAGCAGTGAAGGAACAGGGGAACCCGGGGAGCTGTTTTTT. Its protein is CASSEGTGEPGELFF.

This clonotype has at least ten counts. This rearrangement joins TRBV7-8 to TRBJ1-5; D is perhaps TRBD1 (5 bases). Germline CDR1 reads SGHVS; CDR2 reads FQNEAQ. The CDR3 runs to 15 residues. Trimming pared 7 bases from V and 0 bases from J, leaving 13 bases between. CDR3 sequence reads: CASTLGGDSNQPQHF. CDR3 coding DNA: TGTGCCAGCACCCTCGGAGGGGATAGCAATCAGCCCCAGCATTTT.

The rearrangement uses TRBV19 and TRBJ2-1, with D unclear. CDR1 and CDR2 (germline): LNHDA, SQIVND (reference sequence). V dropped 4 bases and J dropped 8 bases, with 12 bases sitting between them. The CDR3 loop spans 13 amino acids. The CDR3 bases are TGTGCCAGTAGTAGTGCCGGCCGGCATGAGCAGTTCTTC. This encodes CASSSAGRHEQFF.

The chain recombines TRBV28 with TRBJ1-5; D is perhaps TRBD1 (5 bases). Germline V gives CDR1 MDHEN, CDR2 SYDVKM. There are 15 residues in the CDR3. Trimming stripped 5 bases from V and 3 bases from J, with 14 bases between. CDR3: CASSQPGLYNQPQHF. CDR3 DNA: TGTGCCAGCAGTCAGCCGGGACTTTACAATCAGCCCCAGCATTTT.